The entry below describes one TCR beta chain. Its antigen remains undetermined. Base qualities are missing; no much larger clone stands one base away. The CDR1 and CDR2 encoded by the germline V gene are SGHRS and YFSETQ. Germline trimming amounts to 4 bases on V and 3 bases on J, with 4 as the count of junction bases outside the gene matches. The CDR3 runs 14 amino acids, cysteine and phenylalanine included. The CDR3 DNA has 42 bases and is translated from base 1. The donors were healthy, HIV-negative adults with no recently reported acute infections or vaccinations. Every donor was a Caucasian adult residing in Nashville, Tennessee, USA. CD4+ T cells were enriched by magnetic negative selection; naive cells were then positively selected on CD45RA, and the negative fraction formed the memory subset. Blood was collected by leukapheresis, and PBMCs were isolated by Ficoll-Histopaque density gradient centrifugation and then cryopreserved in liquid nitrogen vapor phase. Analytical flow cytometry was used to check the purity and quantity of every magnetically sorted T cell population. From each sorted fraction, genomic DNA was isolated and quantified by UV absorbance on a Nanodrop 2000c.

Using the deep immunoSEQ assay, TCR CDR3 regions were amplified from genomic DNA by multiplex PCR. For each cell subset, the extracted genomic DNA was distributed evenly across all wells of several immunoSEQ 96-well plates, and each plate served as one replicate. For sorted subsets, approximately 0.2 ug of genomic DNA, equivalent to roughly 30,000 T cell genomes, went into each replicate PCR. Purified libraries were measured with a Qubit 3.0 fluorometer, size-checked on a Bioanalyzer 2100, and measured again with the KAPA Library Quantification kit. Every immunoSEQ 96-well plate was sequenced on a dedicated single-read 150-cycle Illumina NextSeq 550 flow cell. The paper's processing steps were these. The immunoSEQ output contained only junctional sequences without quality scores, so filtering could not match that applied to full-length reads. Sequences were annotated with PyIR, a Python wrapper for IgBLAST v1.9, and V/J genes and CDR3 were assigned using IMGT germline references. Reads were removed for weak V/J assignments (E-value above 1e-6), missing CDR3, stop codons, out-of-frame junctions, or ambiguous translated residues. V3J clonotypes were defined as sequences sharing the same inferred V gene, J gene, and CDR3 amino acid sequence. Percentage overlap between repertoires was computed as shared unique clonotypes divided by the size of the smaller repertoire. Three approaches were used to assess repertoire richness: RTK rarefaction, the Chao1 estimator, and Recon v2.1 estimates of unobserved clonotypes. OLGA was used to compute generation probabilities for all TCRbeta clonotypes that the gDNA method yielded from a handful of donors. Entries here come from immuneACCESS through TCRdb and include only in-frame sequences with V and J called. Some clones fail to appear in such tables; in the studies checked, an unresolved V gene covers under half of the shortfall, and the cause of the remainder is unknown. V and J calls and clone size are those listed in that table; D and trimming were worked out from the DNA. Across this sample there are some 2,000,000 clones, with under 97% seen only once. The leading ten clones occupy 0.1% to 0.15% of the sample.

This record comes from a study of shared clonotypes between healthy human individuals (dated by TCRdb to about 2020). Study-level background: Three men and two women, aged 18 to 49 years, made up the cohort. Per donor, three plates each were used for CD4 naive and CD4 memory, two for CD8 naive, and one for CD8 memory. To estimate repertoire size and how much clonotype sharing occurs between individuals, the study deeply sequenced the blood TCR repertoires of five healthy adults. Libraries were prepared and TCR repertoires were sequenced by different laboratories using diverse techniques, in order to increase sequencing depth and limit assay-specific biases. Leukapheresis yielded between about 0.94 and 9.5 billion PBMCs per donor.

Points the paper makes about the study in general: Across a handful of donors, approximately 5% of naive CD4, approximately 3.6% of naive CD8, 2% to 2.5% of memory CD4, and 0.4% to 0.45% of memory CD8 clonotypes were shared. Because the study included only a small number of donors, the genetic and exposure-history diversity represented was limited. Compared with non-shared clonotypes, the clonotypes found in all four sorted-subset donors had higher generation probabilities. Pairwise subsampling indicated that sequencing depth was expected to affect the degree of clonotype sharing among donors. Rarefaction of sorted-subset datasets indicated incomplete sequencing despite the large sequencing depth. Estimated clonotype richness was generally larger for naive than for memory subsets. Sampling was restricted to blood, and TCR repertoires in tissues likely differ from the TCR repertoires found in blood.

Sequenced input: naive CD4+ T cells sorted from blood. The sample's cell subset or site label, in plain terms: CD45RA+ positively selected. The clonotype comes from a man younger than 30 in good health. The rearrangement combines TRBV5-1 with TRBJ2-7; 10 bases in between match TRBD1. CDR3 loop: CASSGGQGLYEQYF. The DNA sequence reads TGCGCCAGCAGCGGGGGACAGGGGCTCTACGAGCAGTACTTC. The entire variable domain, with the stretches around the CDR3 drawn from the reference TRBV5-1 and TRBJ2-7 proteins, is KAGVTQTPRYLIKTRGQQVTLSCSPISGHRSVSWYQQTPGQGLQFLFEYFSETQRNKGNFPGRFSGRQFSNSRSEMNVSTLELGDSALYLCASSGGQGLYEQYFGPGTRLTVT.